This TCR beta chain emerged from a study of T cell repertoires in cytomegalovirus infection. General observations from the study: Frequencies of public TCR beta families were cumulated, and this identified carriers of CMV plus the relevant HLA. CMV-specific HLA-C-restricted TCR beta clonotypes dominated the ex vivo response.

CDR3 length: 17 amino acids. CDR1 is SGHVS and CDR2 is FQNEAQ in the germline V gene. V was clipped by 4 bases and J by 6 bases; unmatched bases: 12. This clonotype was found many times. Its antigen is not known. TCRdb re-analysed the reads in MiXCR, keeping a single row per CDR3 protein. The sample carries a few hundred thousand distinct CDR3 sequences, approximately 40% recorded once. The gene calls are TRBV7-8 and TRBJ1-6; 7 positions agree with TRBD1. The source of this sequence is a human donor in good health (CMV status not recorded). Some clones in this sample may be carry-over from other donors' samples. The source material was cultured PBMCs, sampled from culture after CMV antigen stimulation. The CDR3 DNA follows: TGTGCCAGCAGCTCAACGCCACCGACAGGGTTTAATTCACCCCTCCACTTT. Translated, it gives CASSSTPPTGFNSPLHF.